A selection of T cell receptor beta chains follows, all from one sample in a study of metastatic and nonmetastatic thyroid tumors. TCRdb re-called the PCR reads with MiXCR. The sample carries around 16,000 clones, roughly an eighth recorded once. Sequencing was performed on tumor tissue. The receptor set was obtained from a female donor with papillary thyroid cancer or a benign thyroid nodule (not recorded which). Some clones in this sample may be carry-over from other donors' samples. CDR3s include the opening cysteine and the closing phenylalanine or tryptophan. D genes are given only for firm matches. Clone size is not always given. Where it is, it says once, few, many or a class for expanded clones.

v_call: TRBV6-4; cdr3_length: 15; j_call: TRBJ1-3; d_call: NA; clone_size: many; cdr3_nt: TGTGCCAGCAGCCCCGAGGAAGACTCTGGAAACACCATATATTTT; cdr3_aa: CASSPEEDSGNTIYF
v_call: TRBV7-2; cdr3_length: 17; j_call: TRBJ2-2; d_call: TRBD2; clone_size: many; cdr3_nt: TGTGCCAGCAGCTTCGCCGGGACTAGCGGGATGTCCGGGGAGCTGTTTTTT; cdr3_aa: CASSFAGTSGMSGELFF
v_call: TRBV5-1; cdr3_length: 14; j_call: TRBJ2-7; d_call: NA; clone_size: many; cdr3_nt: TGCGCCAGCAGCTCAGGGGGGTCCCTCCTCGAGCAGTACTTC; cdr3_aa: CASSSGGSLLEQYF
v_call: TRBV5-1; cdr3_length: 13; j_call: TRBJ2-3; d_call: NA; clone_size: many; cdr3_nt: TGCGCCAGCGGAGCAGGGCACACAGATACGCAGTATTTT; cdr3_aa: CASGAGHTDTQYF
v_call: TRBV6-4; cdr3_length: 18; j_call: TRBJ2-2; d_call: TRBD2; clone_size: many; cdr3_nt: TGTGCCAGCAGTGACTCTACCGGGAGGGCCGATGGGACCGGGGAGCTGTTTTTT; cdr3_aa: CASSDSTGRADGTGELFF
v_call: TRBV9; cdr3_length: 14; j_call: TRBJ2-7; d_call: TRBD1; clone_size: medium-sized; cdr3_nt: TGTGCCAGCAGCGTCGGACAGGGAGGCTACGAGCAGTACTTC; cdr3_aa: CASSVGQGGYEQYF
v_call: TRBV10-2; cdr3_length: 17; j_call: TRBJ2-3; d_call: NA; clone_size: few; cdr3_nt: TGCGCCAGCAGTGAGTCGAGTAGCGGTATAGGGTCAGATACGCAGTATTTT; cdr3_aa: CASSESSSGIGSDTQYF
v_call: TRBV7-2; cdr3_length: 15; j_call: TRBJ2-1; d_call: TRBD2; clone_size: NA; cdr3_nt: TGTGCCAGCAGCTTCGCTAGCGGTTACTACAATGAGCAGTTCTTC; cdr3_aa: CASSFASGYYNEQFF
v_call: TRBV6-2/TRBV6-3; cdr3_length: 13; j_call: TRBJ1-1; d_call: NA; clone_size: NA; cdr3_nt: TGTGCCAGCATCGGGACAACGGACACTGAAGCTTTCTTT; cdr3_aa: CASIGTTDTEAFF
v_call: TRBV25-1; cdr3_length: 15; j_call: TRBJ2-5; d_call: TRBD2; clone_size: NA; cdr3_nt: TGTGCCAGCAGTGGAGCGGGAGGATACCAAGAGACCCAGTACTTC; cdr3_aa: CASSGAGGYQETQYF
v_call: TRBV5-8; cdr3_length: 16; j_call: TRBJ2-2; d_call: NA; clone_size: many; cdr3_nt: TGTGCCAGCAGCTTGATTGGGGCAGCGAACACCGGGGAGCTGTTTTTT; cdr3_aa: CASSLIGAANTGELFF
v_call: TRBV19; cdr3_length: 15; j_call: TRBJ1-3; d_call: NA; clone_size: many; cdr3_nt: TGTGCCAGTAGTATAGGAGGCGGGCTTGGAAACACCATATATTTT; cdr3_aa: CASSIGGGLGNTIYF
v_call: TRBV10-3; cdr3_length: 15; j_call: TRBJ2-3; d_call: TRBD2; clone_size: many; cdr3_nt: TGTGCCACCAGGCTAGCGGGAGGAAGCACAGATACGCAGTATTTT; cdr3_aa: CATRLAGGSTDTQYF
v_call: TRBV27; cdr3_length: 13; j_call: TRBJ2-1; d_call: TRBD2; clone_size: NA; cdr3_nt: TGTGCCAGCAGTCAGGGACTAGCTAACGAGCAGTTCTTC; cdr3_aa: CASSQGLANEQFF
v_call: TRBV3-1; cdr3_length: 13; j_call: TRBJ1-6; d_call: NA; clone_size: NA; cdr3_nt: TGTGCCAGCAGCCAAGATGGGGATTCACCCCTCCACTTT; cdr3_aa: CASSQDGDSPLHF
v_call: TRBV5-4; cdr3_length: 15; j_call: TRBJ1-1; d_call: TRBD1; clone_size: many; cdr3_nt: TGTGCCAGCAGCTTTCGGGACAGGGGAGAGACTGAAGCTTTCTTT; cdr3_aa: CASSFRDRGETEAFF
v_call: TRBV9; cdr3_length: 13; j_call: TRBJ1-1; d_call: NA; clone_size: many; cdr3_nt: TGTGCCAGCAGCGAGGGACAGAACACTGAAGCTTTCTTT; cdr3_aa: CASSEGQNTEAFF
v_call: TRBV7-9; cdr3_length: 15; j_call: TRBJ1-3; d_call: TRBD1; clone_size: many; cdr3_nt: TGTGCCAGCAGCTTACAGGGGGCGGCTGGAAACACCATATATTTT; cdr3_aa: CASSLQGAAGNTIYF
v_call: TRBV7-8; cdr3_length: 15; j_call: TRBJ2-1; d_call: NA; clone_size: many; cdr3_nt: TGTGCCAGCAGCTTAGCGTTGACACCTTACAATGAGCAGTTCTTC; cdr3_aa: CASSLALTPYNEQFF
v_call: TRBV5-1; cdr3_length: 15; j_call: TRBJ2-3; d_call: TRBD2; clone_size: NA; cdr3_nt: TGCGCCAGCAGCTTGGAGCGGGGGTGGGGAGATACGCAGTATTTT; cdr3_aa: CASSLERGWGDTQYF
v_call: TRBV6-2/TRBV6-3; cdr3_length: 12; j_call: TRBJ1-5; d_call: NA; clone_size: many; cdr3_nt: TGTGCCAGCAGTCAGTGGGATCAGCCCCAGCATTTT; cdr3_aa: CASSQWDQPQHF
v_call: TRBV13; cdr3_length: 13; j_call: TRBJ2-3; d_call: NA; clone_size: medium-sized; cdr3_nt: TGTGCCAGCAGCTTACTATCACCCAGCACGCAGTATTTT; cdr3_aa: CASSLLSPSTQYF
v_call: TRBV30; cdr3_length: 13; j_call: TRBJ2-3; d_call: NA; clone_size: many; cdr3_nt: TGTGCCTGGAGCTTGGTAGGAGGAGATACGCAGTATTTT; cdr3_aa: CAWSLVGGDTQYF
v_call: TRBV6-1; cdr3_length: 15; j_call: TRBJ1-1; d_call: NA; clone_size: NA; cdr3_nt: TGTGCCAGCAACAAGGGAGGGACGGCGAACACTGAAGCTTTCTTT; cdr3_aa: CASNKGGTANTEAFF
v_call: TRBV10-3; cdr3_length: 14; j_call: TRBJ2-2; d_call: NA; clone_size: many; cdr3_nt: TGTGCCATCAGTGAGTCGATTGTGACCGGGGAGCTGTTTTTT; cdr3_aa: CAISESIVTGELFF
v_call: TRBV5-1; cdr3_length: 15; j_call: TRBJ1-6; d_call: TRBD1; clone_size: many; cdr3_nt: TGCGCCAGCAGCCCGGGACAGGGAGGGGATTCACCCCTCCACTTT; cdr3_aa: CASSPGQGGDSPLHF